The rows below give T cell receptor beta chains drawn from one sample of a study of blood T cell repertoires in COVID-19. Clones were sequenced by immunoSEQ multiplex PCR, and TCRdb holds only the in-frame ones, with some missing. This table has about 300,000 clones, around 90% appearing once. Sequencing used PBMCs or T cells enriched from blood (not recorded which). The source is a woman between 35 and 50 years old who had recovered from COVID-19. The CDR3 runs from the conserved cysteine through the conserved F or W. D genes are given only for firm matches. Rows give clone size only sometimes, using once, few, many, or a class for an expanded clone.

CDR3 DNA: TGCGCCAGCAGCCAAGAATACAGCCTGGGTTTCCAGCAGTACTTC; CDR3 protein: CASSQEYSLGFQQYF; D gene: -; V gene: TRBV4-1; clone size: -; J gene: TRBJ2-7
CDR3 DNA: TGTGCTAGTGGTCCGACCCCGCGGGATATATACAATGAGCAGTTCTTC; CDR3 protein: CASGPTPRDIYNEQFF; D gene: -; V gene: TRBV12-5; clone size: once; J gene: TRBJ2-1
CDR3 DNA: TGTGCCTGGAGTGTAAAGGGGGCGCTTATAGCTTTCTTT; CDR3 protein: CAWSVKGALIAFF; D gene: TRBD1; V gene: TRBV30; clone size: -; J gene: TRBJ1-1
CDR3 DNA: TGTGCCAGCAGTGAAACGAGGGACTCATACTATGGCTACACCTTC; CDR3 protein: CASSETRDSYYGYTF; D gene: -; V gene: TRBV2; clone size: -; J gene: TRBJ1-2
CDR3 DNA: TGCGCCAGCACCCACAATGACTTATACGAGCAGTACTTC; CDR3 protein: CASTHNDLYEQYF; D gene: -; V gene: TRBV10-2; clone size: -; J gene: TRBJ2-7
CDR3 DNA: TGTGCCAGCAGCTTGGGACAGAACTATGGCTACACCTTC; CDR3 protein: CASSLGQNYGYTF; D gene: -; V gene: TRBV5-4; clone size: -; J gene: TRBJ1-2
CDR3 DNA: TGTGCCAGCAGCCAAGCCGTTTATTCACCCCTCCACTTT; CDR3 protein: CASSQAVYSPLHF; D gene: -; V gene: TRBV3-1/TRBV3-2; clone size: -; J gene: TRBJ1-6
CDR3 DNA: TGTGCCAGCTCGAGGGGGGGACTAGCGGGAAGGGATACGCAGTATTTT; CDR3 protein: CASSRGGLAGRDTQYF; D gene: TRBD2; V gene: TRBV9; clone size: -; J gene: TRBJ2-3
CDR3 DNA: TGTGCCAGCTCAGGGGGGGGCTCCAAAAACATTCAGTACTTC; CDR3 protein: CASSGGGSKNIQYF; D gene: -; V gene: TRBV18; clone size: -; J gene: TRBJ2-4
CDR3 DNA: TGTGCCAGCAGCTTAGGAATGAGGACAGGGCTGAACACTGAAGCTTTCTTT; CDR3 protein: CASSLGMRTGLNTEAFF; D gene: TRBD1; V gene: TRBV7-2; clone size: once; J gene: TRBJ1-1
CDR3 DNA: TGTGCCAGCAGCCAAGGGGACCAAGGGGGTTCACCCCTCCACTTT; CDR3 protein: CASSQGDQGGSPLHF; D gene: -; V gene: TRBV4-2; clone size: -; J gene: TRBJ1-6
CDR3 DNA: TGCAGTGCTAGTTCGGGGTACGAGCAGTACTTC; CDR3 protein: CSASSGYEQYF; D gene: -; V gene: TRBV20-1; clone size: -; J gene: TRBJ2-7
CDR3 DNA: TGTGCCAGCTCACTGAGACAGGGATCCTCCTACGAGCAGTACTTC; CDR3 protein: CASSLRQGSSYEQYF; D gene: TRBD1; V gene: TRBV18; clone size: -; J gene: TRBJ2-7
CDR3 DNA: TGCGCCAGCAGCTTTGGAGTGGTCATCTCTGGGGCCAACGTCCTGACTTTC; CDR3 protein: CASSFGVVISGANVLTF; D gene: -; V gene: TRBV5-1; clone size: -; J gene: TRBJ2-6
CDR3 DNA: TGTGCCAGCAGCTTAGGCCTAGCGGGAGATTCAGCCTACAATGAGCAGTTCTTC; CDR3 protein: CASSLGLAGDSAYNEQFF; D gene: TRBD2; V gene: TRBV5-4; clone size: -; J gene: TRBJ2-1
CDR3 DNA: TGTGCCAGCAGCCCCCCGTTTAGCCTACGAAACGAGCAGTACTTC; CDR3 protein: CASSPPFSLRNEQYF; D gene: -; V gene: TRBV11-2; clone size: -; J gene: TRBJ2-7
CDR3 DNA: TGTGCCAGCACCCCTAACGGAGGCTATGGCTACACCTTC; CDR3 protein: CASTPNGGYGYTF; D gene: -; V gene: TRBV6-5; clone size: -; J gene: TRBJ1-2
CDR3 DNA: TGCAGTGCTAGTCCCGGACGGACTCTCGGGCAGTTCTTC; CDR3 protein: CSASPGRTLGQFF; D gene: -; V gene: TRBV20-1; clone size: many; J gene: TRBJ2-1
CDR3 DNA: TGTGCCACCAGCAGAGACCGACAGGCTGGAAACACCATATATTTT; CDR3 protein: CATSRDRQAGNTIYF; D gene: -; V gene: TRBV15; clone size: once; J gene: TRBJ1-3
CDR3 DNA: TGTGCCAGCAGCTCCGGGACAGGGGGTTTCGGCTACACCTTC; CDR3 protein: CASSSGTGGFGYTF; D gene: TRBD1; V gene: TRBV5-4; clone size: -; J gene: TRBJ1-2
CDR3 DNA: TGTGCCAGCAGTTTAAGGGCGGGGGGGCAGGATGAGCAGTTCTTC; CDR3 protein: CASSLRAGGQDEQFF; D gene: TRBD2; V gene: TRBV6-5; clone size: -; J gene: TRBJ2-1
CDR3 DNA: TGTGCCAGCAGCCTTGTCGGGAGCTCCTATAATTCACCCCTCCACTTT; CDR3 protein: CASSLVGSSYNSPLHF; D gene: -; V gene: TRBV7-2; clone size: -; J gene: TRBJ1-6
CDR3 DNA: TGCGCCAGCAGTGATAGTCTGGGGACTCAAGGGGATACGCAGTATTTT; CDR3 protein: CASSDSLGTQGDTQYF; D gene: -; V gene: TRBV10-1; clone size: -; J gene: TRBJ2-3
CDR3 DNA: TGTGCCAGCAGCCAATCGGACAGTTACACCGGGGAGCTGTTTTTT; CDR3 protein: CASSQSDSYTGELFF; D gene: -; V gene: TRBV7-9; clone size: few; J gene: TRBJ2-2
CDR3 DNA: TGTGCCAGCAGTGAGCTCTCCGACAGGGCTAATGAAAAACTGTTTTTT; CDR3 protein: CASSELSDRANEKLFF; D gene: TRBD1; V gene: TRBV25-1; clone size: -; J gene: TRBJ1-4
CDR3 DNA: TGTGCCTGGAGCGGGACAGCGAACACCGGGGAGCTGTTTTTT; CDR3 protein: CAWSGTANTGELFF; D gene: TRBD1; V gene: TRBV30; clone size: -; J gene: TRBJ2-2
CDR3 DNA: TGCGCCAGCAGCTTGGGACTAGCGGGAGGTTACGAGCAGTACTTC; CDR3 protein: CASSLGLAGGYEQYF; D gene: TRBD2; V gene: TRBV5-1; clone size: -; J gene: TRBJ2-7
CDR3 DNA: TGTGCCAGCAGCTCCCGGGACAGGGTCAACACTGAAGCTTTCTTT; CDR3 protein: CASSSRDRVNTEAFF; D gene: TRBD1; V gene: TRBV5-4; clone size: -; J gene: TRBJ1-1
CDR3 DNA: TGCGCCAGCAGCCCCTCCCGGGACAGGGGGCCCGGCTCTGGGGCCAACGTCCTGACTTTC; CDR3 protein: CASSPSRDRGPGSGANVLTF; D gene: TRBD1; V gene: TRBV5-1; clone size: -; J gene: TRBJ2-6
CDR3 DNA: TGCGCCAGCAGAGATAGCGTGAGCACAGATACGCAGTATTTT; CDR3 protein: CASRDSVSTDTQYF; D gene: -; V gene: TRBV5-1; clone size: -; J gene: TRBJ2-3
CDR3 DNA: TGTGCCAGTAGTATGGAGAGACAGCTTGAAGCTTTCTTT; CDR3 protein: CASSMERQLEAFF; D gene: -; V gene: TRBV19; clone size: once; J gene: TRBJ1-1